A selection of T cell receptor beta chains follows, all from one sample in a study of shared clonotypes between healthy human individuals. Only in-frame clones appear in the TCRdb table, and some are missing; sequencing was by immunoSEQ multiplex PCR. Of over 2,000,000 clones in the sample, about 94% were seen once. The sequenced sample consisted of naive CD8+ T cells from PBMCs. These TCRs come from a man in his late teens or twenties in good health. Some clones in this sample may be carry-over from other donors' samples. Both conserved end residues are part of each CDR3. Each record gives: V gene, D gene, CDR3 length, J gene, clone size, CDR3 protein, CDR3 DNA. A D gene is named only where the DNA matches it firmly. Part of the rows lack a size; the others show once, few, many or a class for expanded clones.

TRBV14	TRBD2	15	TRBJ2-5	.	CASSRGVAGWETQYF	TGTGCCAGCAGCCGAGGAGTAGCGGGATGGGAGACCCAGTACTTC
TRBV27	.	15	TRBJ2-1	.	CASSSPRSSYNEQFF	TGTGCCAGCAGTTCCCCTAGGAGCTCCTACAATGAGCAGTTCTTC
TRBV5-6	.	12	TRBJ1-1	.	CASSYRDTEAFF	TGTGCCAGCAGTTACCGGGACACTGAAGCTTTCTTT
TRBV7-9	.	12	TRBJ2-7	.	CASSSDQYEQYF	TGTGCCAGCAGCTCAGACCAGTACGAGCAGTACTTC
TRBV7-9	TRBD2	15	TRBJ2-1	.	CASSQAGGPYNEQFF	TGTGCCAGCAGCCAAGCGGGAGGACCCTACAATGAGCAGTTCTTC
TRBV11-3	.	14	TRBJ2-4	.	CASSSGVAKNIQYF	TGTGCCAGCAGCTCAGGGGTAGCCAAAAACATTCAGTACTTC
TRBV6-5	.	11	TRBJ2-7	.	CASSSLGEQYF	TGTGCCAGCAGTTCCCTTGGTGAGCAGTACTTC
TRBV7-3	TRBD1	15	TRBJ2-1	.	CASSLRTGSYNEQFF	TGTGCCAGCAGCTTACGGACAGGGTCCTACAATGAGCAGTTCTTC
TRBV7-9	.	15	TRBJ2-1	.	CASSPGLSSYNEQFF	TGTGCCAGCAGCCCCGGACTGAGCTCCTACAATGAGCAGTTCTTC
TRBV5-4	TRBD1	14	TRBJ1-6	once	CASTDRQGGSPLHF	TGTGCCAGCACCGATCGACAGGGAGGCTCACCCCTCCACTTT
TRBV10-1	TRBD1	15	TRBJ2-7	.	CASRHNGTGELEQYF	TGCGCCAGCAGACACAACGGGACAGGGGAACTCGAGCAGTACTTC
TRBV5-1	.	15	TRBJ2-5	.	CASSPYPDRRETQYF	TGCGCCAGCAGCCCCTACCCCGACAGGCGCGAGACCCAGTACTTC
TRBV27	TRBD1	17	TRBJ2-7	once	CASSSRMDRGTPYEQYF	TGTGCCAGCAGTTCCAGAATGGACAGGGGGACTCCCTACGAGCAGTACTTC
TRBV27	.	15	TRBJ2-1	.	CASSLGLSSYNEQFF	TGTGCCAGCAGTCTGGGACTTTCCTCCTACAATGAGCAGTTCTTC
TRBV27	TRBD2	15	TRBJ2-1	.	CASTLGTSGYNEQFF	TGTGCCAGCACCCTAGGGACTAGCGGTTACAATGAGCAGTTCTTC
TRBV6-6	.	15	TRBJ2-4	.	CASSGDREGENIQYF	TGTGCCAGCAGCGGAGACAGGGAGGGAGAAAACATTCAGTACTTC
TRBV7-9	TRBD1	16	TRBJ2-2	.	CASSLWWTGNTGELFF	TGTGCCAGCAGCTTATGGTGGACAGGGAACACCGGGGAGCTGTTTTTT
TRBV28	.	15	TRBJ2-1	once	CASSLVAWGYNEQFF	TGTGCCAGCAGTTTAGTCGCTTGGGGGTACAATGAGCAGTTCTTC
TRBV4-1	TRBD2	16	TRBJ2-7	.	CASSQVRTSGTYEQYF	TGCGCCAGCAGCCAAGTTCGGACTAGCGGGACCTACGAGCAGTACTTC
TRBV14	TRBD1	16	TRBJ1-2	.	CASSPLGQGPHYGYTF	TGTGCCAGCAGCCCCTTAGGACAGGGACCTCACTATGGCTACACCTTC
TRBV4-1	.	16	TRBJ2-3	once	CASSQEWGVYWNTQYF	TGCGCCAGCAGCCAAGAGTGGGGAGTCTACTGGAATACGCAGTATTTT
TRBV4-3	TRBD1	14	TRBJ1-1	.	CASSPGGGNTEAFF	TGCGCCAGCAGCCCAGGGGGGGGGAACACTGAAGCTTTCTTT
TRBV21-1	.	16	TRBJ2-7	.	CASSNTTGAPSYEQYF	TGTGCCAGCAGCAATACCACAGGGGCCCCCTCCTACGAGCAGTACTTC
TRBV10-2	.	13	TRBJ2-2	.	CASTERGTGELFF	TGCGCCAGCACCGAAAGGGGCACCGGGGAGCTGTTTTTT
TRBV6-1	.	15	TRBJ1-3	.	CASSELYAAGNTIYF	TGTGCCAGCAGTGAACTCTACGCGGCTGGAAACACCATATATTTT
TRBV29-1	TRBD2	15	TRBJ2-1	.	CSVRTGLAGWGEQFF	TGCAGCGTTCGAACCGGACTAGCGGGATGGGGTGAGCAGTTCTTC
TRBV5-1	.	12	TRBJ1-1	.	CASSLGGFEAFF	TGCGCCAGCAGCTTGGGGGGGTTTGAAGCTTTCTTT
TRBV13	.	16	TRBJ1-2	.	CASSHTLTHRAAGYTF	TGTGCCAGCAGCCACACCCTGACCCATAGGGCCGCTGGCTACACCTTC
TRBV27	.	14	TRBJ1-4	.	CASLKGATNEKLFF	TGTGCCAGTCTGAAGGGTGCAACTAATGAAAAACTGTTTTTT
TRBV29-1	.	11	TRBJ1-1	.	CSALVASGAFF	TGCAGCGCCCTCGTGGCGTCGGGAGCTTTCTTT
TRBV7-8	TRBD1	14	TRBJ2-1	once	CASSFRDSYNEQFF	TGTGCCAGCAGCTTCCGGGACAGCTACAATGAGCAGTTCTTC
TRBV25-1	TRBD1	16	TRBJ2-7	.	CASSDRGQKFSYEQYF	TGTGCCAGCAGTGATAGGGGACAGAAATTTTCCTACGAGCAGTACTTC
TRBV27	TRBD2	19	TRBJ2-1	.	CASSFRGLAEVGSYNEQFF	TGTGCCAGCAGTTTTCGAGGACTAGCGGAGGTGGGCTCCTACAATGAGCAGTTCTTC
TRBV7-9	TRBD1	16	TRBJ2-5	.	CASSTRQGEYQETQYF	TGTGCCAGCAGTACACGACAGGGGGAGTACCAAGAGACCCAGTACTTC
TRBV13	TRBD1	15	TRBJ2-7	.	CASSFGQGRPYEQYF	TGTGCCAGCAGCTTTGGACAGGGGAGGCCCTACGAGCAGTACTTC
TRBV4-1	.	17	TRBJ2-7	.	CASSQGLGTGSSYEQYF	TGCGCCAGCAGCCAAGGACTTGGAACAGGGTCCTCCTACGAGCAGTACTTC
TRBV30	.	14	TRBJ1-3	.	CAWARTASGNTIYF	TGTGCCTGGGCAAGGACAGCCTCTGGAAACACCATATATTTT
TRBV16	.	16	TRBJ1-1	.	CASSQFQKRWDTEAFF	TGTGCCAGCAGCCAATTTCAGAAAAGGTGGGACACTGAAGCTTTCTTT
TRBV28	TRBD1	15	TRBJ2-5	.	CASRPGQSLQETQYF	TGTGCCAGCAGACCGGGACAGTCTCTCCAAGAGACCCAGTACTTC
TRBV2	.	12	TRBJ1-2	.	CASSLSVYGYTF	TGTGCCAGCAGCCTTTCCGTCTATGGCTACACCTTC
TRBV4-3	.	15	TRBJ1-4	.	CASSRRDATNEKLFF	TGCGCCAGCAGCCGACGCGATGCAACTAATGAAAAACTGTTTTTT
TRBV7-9	.	12	TRBJ2-1	.	CASSLERDEQFF	TGTGCCAGCAGCTTAGAAAGGGATGAGCAGTTCTTC
TRBV18	.	11	TRBJ2-1	.	CASSPEYEQFF	TGTGCCAGCTCACCAGAATACGAGCAGTTCTTC
TRBV28	.	16	TRBJ2-1	.	CASSLWGHSTYNEQFF	TGTGCCAGCAGTTTATGGGGACATAGTACCTACAATGAGCAGTTCTTC
TRBV10-3	TRBD1	11	TRBJ1-1	.	CAISGDSEAFF	TGTGCCATCAGTGGGGACAGTGAAGCTTTCTTT
TRBV27	.	14	TRBJ2-7	.	CASSFAGASYEQYF	TGTGCCAGCAGTTTCGCGGGTGCCTCCTACGAGCAGTACTTC
TRBV27	TRBD1	15	TRBJ2-7	.	CASSPRDRASYEQYF	TGTGCCAGCAGTCCCCGGGACAGGGCGTCCTACGAGCAGTACTTC
TRBV11-2	.	14	TRBJ1-3	few	CASSPTGTGNTIYF	TGTGCCAGCAGCCCAACAGGGACTGGAAACACCATATATTTT
TRBV7-9	.	13	TRBJ2-1	once	CASRTNLGNEQFF	TGTGCCAGCAGGACGAATTTAGGGAATGAGCAGTTCTTC
TRBV28	TRBD1	15	TRBJ1-4	.	CASSPQDRGNEKLFF	TGTGCCAGCAGTCCACAGGACAGGGGTAATGAAAAACTGTTTTTT
TRBV11-3	.	16	TRBJ2-1	.	CASSLVGAPSIHEQFF	TGTGCCAGCAGCTTAGTAGGGGCCCCTTCTATTCATGAGCAGTTCTTC
TRBV29-1	TRBD2	16	TRBJ2-7	.	CSVEGWASGTAYEQYF	TGCAGCGTTGAAGGCTGGGCTAGCGGGACTGCATACGAGCAGTACTTC